The T cell receptor (beta chain) under discussion was sequenced for a study of blood T cell repertoires in COVID-19 (dated by TCRdb to the early 2020s). Study-wide context: The collaborator samples originated in the United States, Italy and Spain and spanned the acute and convalescent phases of COVID-19. The prospective study material was composed of cDNA or gDNA derived from T cells, B-cell-depleted T cells, or PBMCs. The dataset comprised deeply sampled blood TCRbeta repertoires from subjects exposed to, actively infected with, or recovered from COVID-19. The repertoires were released in a freely available public database meant as a resource for research on the immune response to SARS-CoV-2. The samples were drawn from the first 160 participants of the ongoing ImmuneRACE study and from 1,254 subjects provided by 6 global collaborators. The sample metadata nearly always contained a de-identified subject ID, COVID-19 status, age in years and sex. Where HLA class I and class II types were available, the types were taken from metadata supplied by the sample provider, not from assay-based typing. Broad study findings and their caveats: The amount of clinical and demographic metadata varied by source and participant and was provided uncurated.

TCRbeta CDR3 regions were amplified from genomic DNA by means of the immunoSEQ Assay, a bias-controlled multiplex PCR. The study's processing was this. Nucleated cell counts per sample were estimated from amplification of reference gene primers within the assay. Sequence reads were collapsed and filtered to measure the absolute abundance of every unique TCRbeta CDR3 rearrangement. For each sample, productive Simpson clonality was calculated as the square root of Simpson's diversity index over productive rearrangements. This is the immuneACCESS table as TCRdb keeps it, with only in-frame sequences that have V and J called. A part of the clones is gone; compared with another copy, unresolved V genes explain less than half, and the rest is unexplained. D and trimming were read from the DNA, whereas the V and J calls and clone size are those reported in that table. The sample contains some 170,000 clones, more than 80% of them found a single time. The ten largest clonotypes hold just under 8.5% of the sample.

Compared with germline, V lacks 4 bases and J lacks 5 bases; bases without a gene match: 13. The cysteine opens and the phenylalanine closes a CDR3 of 17 amino acids. Just the 51-base CDR3 DNA is kept, in frame starting at base 1. The germline V gene encodes CDR1 PRHDT and CDR2 FYEKMQ (reference sequence). In this sample, this clone turned up once. Its antigen is unknown. Nothing much larger sits one base from this clone, and base qualities are not available. Each collaborating institution followed its own protocols to collect whole blood in K2EDTA tubes. For TCRbeta analysis, collaborator samples were shipped as frozen whole blood, as isolated PBMCs, or as DNA extracted from either sample type.

The sample taken for sequencing was peripheral blood. The chain is made from TRBV13 and TRBJ2-3, and 9 junction bases match TRBD2. The receptor comes from a woman in her sixties with acute or convalescent COVID-19. The CDR3 protein is CASSSRVDSGSLDTQYF. The nucleotide sequence is given as TGTGCCAGCAGCTCACGAGTTGATAGCGGGAGTTTAGATACGCAGTATTTT.